These 27 T cell receptor beta chains were all obtained from the same sample, sequenced in a study of T-cell reconstitution after alpha-beta-depleted transplantation in children. Unique molecular identifiers featured in how the TCRbeta library was prepared. TCRdb used MiXCR to reprocess the PCR reads, holding one entry per CDR3 protein. The repertoire holds some 310,000 distinct CDR3 sequences, around 25% seen once, with roughly 11% in the top ten. Source: PBMCs, mostly from graft donor cells, taken 180 days after TCRalphabeta/CD19-depleted stem cell transplant. These receptors came from a male patient between 10 and 17 years old who had a stem cell transplant for acute lymphoblastic leukemia, so the T cells may come from the graft donor.

In its sample, this clonotype was seen a few times. The V and J genes are TRBV29-1 and TRBJ1-2; no clear D gene. V gave up 3 bases and J gave up 5 bases, with 22 bases separating them. The length of the CDR3 is 16 residues. Germline lookup yields CDR1 SQVTM and CDR2 ANQGSEA. In DNA, the CDR3 is TGCAGCGTTGAGGACTTGCCACACCTGGAGAGGTATGGCTACACCTTC. Encoded protein: CSVEDLPHLERYGYTF.

This clonotype was seen a handful of times. The chain recombines TRBV12-3 or TRBV12-4 with TRBJ2-2; TRBD1 agrees at 7 bases. The CDR3 is 12 residues long. V shed 7 bases and J 6 bases; nucleotides not matched to a gene: 2. In DNA, the CDR3 is TGTGCCAGCATACAGGGGTCCGGGGAGCTGTTTTTT. Its translation: CASIQGSGELFF.

J is TRBJ1-4 and V is TRBV6-5, with D possibly TRBD1 on 5 matching bases. CDR3 size: 19 residues. V was cut by 0 bases and J by 7 bases, with 24 bases left in between. Germline loops: CDR1 MNHEY, CDR2 SVGAGI. The CDR3 loop reads CASSYSRRGGLRRREKLFF. CDR3 DNA: TGTGCCAGCAGTTACTCGCGGAGGGGTGGGCTGAGACGCCGTGAAAAACTGTTTTTT.

This clonotype showed up just a few times. V usage is TRBV20-1 and J usage is TRBJ2-4; TRBD2 matches at 7 bases. CDR1 and CDR2 (germline): DFQATT, SNEGSKA (reference sequence). The CDR3 runs to 15 residues. Trimming took 3 bases from V and 4 from J; bases not matched to a gene: 9. The CDR3 here is CSASGREVKKNIQYF. Here the CDR3 DNA reads TGCAGTGCTAGCGGACGGGAGGTAAAGAAAAACATTCAGTACTTC.

The rearrangement links TRBV6-1 to TRBJ2-1, with 11 bases lining up with TRBD1. Germline values: CDR1 MNHNS, CDR2 SASEGT. This CDR3 has 13 amino acids. V was clipped by 6 bases and J by 14 bases; unmatched bases: 9. CDR3 sequence (DNA): TGTGCCAGCAGCAGACCGGGACAGGGGGTGAAGTTCTTC. As protein: CASSRPGQGVKFF.

This clonotype was seen ten or more times. The chain couples TRBV30 to TRBJ1-5, with D possibly being TRBD1 (6 bases). CDR3 length: 14 residues. Trimming left V 3 bases short and J 4 bases short, with 13 bases between. Germline CDR1 is GTSNPN and CDR2 is SVGIG (reference sequence). Here the CDR3 reads CAWRTGGGNQPQHF. Here the CDR3 DNA reads TGTGCCTGGAGGACAGGAGGCGGGAATCAGCCCCAGCATTTT.

This clonotype has only a few counts. The J gene is TRBJ2-2, the V gene TRBV5-1; D possibly corresponds to TRBD2 (6 bases). This CDR3 contains 14 residues. The V end lost 5 bases, the J end lost 5 bases, and 13 bases lay between the germline ends. Germline values: CDR1 SGHRS, CDR2 YFSETQ. The CDR3 loop reads CASSGSSGTGELFF. The CDR3 bases are TGCGCCAGCAGTGGGTCGAGCGGGACCGGGGAGCTGTTTTTT.

This clonotype appeared a few times. The chain links TRBV5-1 to TRBJ1-2, with D possibly TRBD1 on 6 matching bases. V was cut by 0 bases and J by 0 bases, with 12 bases left in between. The CDR3 extends over 16 amino acids. CDR1 is SGHRS, CDR2 YFSETQ, per germline. The CDR3, as DNA: TGCGCCAGCAGCTTGGTTCAAAACAGGGCTAACTATGGCTACACCTTC. Protein product: CASSLVQNRANYGYTF.

The V gene is TRBV3-1, the J gene TRBJ1-3, with 9 bases fitting TRBD1. The CDR3 totals 17 residues. CDR1 is LGHDT and CDR2 is YNNKEL in the germline V gene (reference sequence). V shed 4 bases, J shed 0 bases, and the junction held 7 bases outside the gene matches. The CDR3, as DNA: TGTGCCAGCAGCCTATGGGACAGGGCGTCCTCTGGAAACACCATATATTTT. It specifies CASSLWDRASSGNTIYF.

The V and J genes are TRBV29-1 and TRBJ2-2, with D unclear. Germline CDR1 and CDR2: SQVTM and ANQGSEA. The CDR3 contains 12 residues. V was trimmed by 5 bases and J by 4 bases, leaving 8 bases between them. CDR3 nucleotide sequence: TGCAGCGTTCTGTCAGGCACCGGGGAGCTGTTTTTT. The encoded protein is CSVLSGTGELFF.

This clonotype has only a few counts. The chain uses TRBV11-2 and TRBJ2-5, with D perhaps given as TRBD1 or TRBD2 (5 bases each). This CDR3 is built from 18 residues. Germline loops: CDR1 SGHAT, CDR2 FQNNGV. The V gene lost 1 base and the J gene lost 2 bases, with 20 bases spanning the gap. The CDR3 bases are TGTGCCAGCAGCTTAGGTCTTTGGGGGTCCCCCGAACAAGAGACCCAGTACTTC. Its translation is CASSLGLWGSPEQETQYF.

As DNA, the CDR3 is TGCAGTGCTATCAGCGGGAGGGCCGTCACCGGGGAGCTGTTTTTT. Encoded protein: CSAISGRAVTGELFF. The gene calls are TRBV20-1 and TRBJ2-2, with TRBD2 identical over 10 bases. This CDR3 region has 15 residues. The germline V gene encodes CDR1 DFQATT and CDR2 SNEGSKA (reference sequence). J lost 4 bases, V lost 4 bases, and 6 bases had no gene match.

CDR3 sequence reads: CASSPDRAKNIQYF. The DNA of the CDR3 is TGTGCCAGCTCACCAGACAGAGCCAAAAACATTCAGTACTTC. V is TRBV18 and J is TRBJ2-4, with D tentatively TRBD1 (5 bases). The CDR3 has 14 residues. Per the germline V gene, CDR1 is KGHSH and CDR2 is LQKENI. V was clipped by 2 bases and J by 0 bases, with 5 bases between them.

This chain links TRBV6-1 with TRBJ2-1; TRBD2 agrees at 7 bases. The germline V gene encodes CDR1 MNHNS and CDR2 SASEGT. Trimming cost V 7 bases and J 3 bases; bases outside gene matches: 3. This CDR3 comprises 13 residues. CDR3 amino acids: CASTSGDYNEQFF. Here the CDR3 DNA reads TGTGCCAGCACTAGCGGAGACTACAATGAGCAGTTCTTC.

The gene calls are TRBV6-2 or TRBV6-3 and TRBJ2-1; possible D gene TRBD2, 6 bases. The CDR3 is 15 amino acids. Deletions cut 6 bases from V and 2 bases from J, with 14 bases between. The germline gives CDR1 MNHEY, CDR2 SVGEGT. The CDR3 spells CASRTQGLPYNEQFF. The CDR3 nucleotides read TGTGCCAGCAGAACTCAGGGACTTCCCTACAATGAGCAGTTCTTC.

In its sample, this clonotype was seen once. With a much larger clone just one base away, this may be a read error. The chain joins TRBV5-1 to TRBJ1-1, with a possible D match to TRBD1 (6 bases). Germline V gene lookup returns CDR1 SGHRS and CDR2 YFSETQ. The CDR3 loop spans 15 amino acids. CDR3 sequence (DNA): TGCGCCAGCAGCTGGGGGCGGCGAGGAGAGGACGAAGCTTCCTTT. This codes for CASSWGRRGEDEASF.

This chain connects TRBV5-6 to TRBJ2-5, with TRBD2 as a possible D gene (6 bases). CDR3 length equals 14 residues. V lost 7 bases and J lost 0, with 13 bases in between. CDR1 and CDR2 from the germline V gene are SGHDT and YYEEEE. The CDR3, as DNA: TGTGCCAGCGGGGTCCCGGGGGACCAAGAGACCCAGTACTTC. It yields the protein CASGVPGDQETQYF.

This clonotype came up a few times. V and J are TRBV12-3 or TRBV12-4 and TRBJ2-7; D is perhaps TRBD2 (6 bases). The CDR3 totals 12 residues. With 6 bases removed from V and 4 bases from J, the gap between germline ends came to 10 bases. The CDR3 region is CASRGTEYEQYF. The CDR3 region has the DNA TGTGCCAGCAGGGGGACTGAGTACGAGCAGTACTTC.

This clonotype occurred many times. The chain links TRBV24-1 to TRBJ2-1; 9 nucleotides match TRBD2. The CDR3 extends over 16 amino acids. V lost 5 bases to trimming and J lost 1 base; unmatched junction nucleotides: 5. Germline values: CDR1 KGHDR, CDR2 SFDVKD. CDR3 residues: CATSGLAGLSYNEQFF. The CDR3 DNA is TGTGCCACCAGTGGGCTAGCGGGACTTTCCTACAATGAGCAGTTCTTC.

Here the CDR3 reads CSARASLMTGSFGAEAFF. In nucleotides, the CDR3 is TGCAGTGCTAGAGCCTCGTTAATGACAGGGTCCTTCGGAGCTGAAGCTTTCTTT. V gene TRBV20-1 combines with J gene TRBJ1-1, with TRBD1 matching 7 bases. The CDR3 is made up of 18 amino acids. Germline CDR1 and CDR2: DFQATT and SNEGSKA (reference sequence). V lost 1 base and J lost 6; bases outside the gene matches: 20.

The chain recombines TRBV18 with TRBJ2-3; D perhaps matches TRBD2 (6 bases). Germline-derived CDR1 and CDR2 are KGHSH and LQKENI. V shed 6 bases and J shed 2 bases, with 18 bases lying between them. The CDR3 spans 16 residues. The CDR3, as DNA: TGTGCCAGCTCCCCGGGGACTTTTCCCCTCACAGATACGCAGTATTTT. Protein sequence: CASSPGTFPLTDTQYF.

This clonotype occurred a few times. The chain links TRBV4-1 to TRBJ2-7; D is ambiguous. Germline-derived CDR1 and CDR2 are MGHRA and YSYEKL. Trimming removed 1 base at V and 3 bases at J, with 13 bases between. The CDR3 spans 15 residues. The CDR3 bases are TGCGCCAGCAGCCAAGTTACACAGCCCAGCTACGAGCAGTACTTC. Amino acids: CASSQVTQPSYEQYF.

This clonotype was observed a handful of times. V and J are TRBV6-1 and TRBJ2-3; 9 nucleotides match TRBD2. Germline V gene data show CDR1 as MNHNS and CDR2 as SASEGT. This CDR3 is 14 amino acids long. V was clipped by 8 bases and J by 0 bases; unmatched bases: 3. CDR3: CASGGLASTDTQYF. The CDR3 DNA follows: TGTGCCAGCGGGGGACTAGCAAGCACAGATACGCAGTATTTT.

This chain connects TRBV21-1 to TRBJ2-7; TRBD1 is the table's D call, not checked against the DNA. TRBV21-1 constitutes a pseudogene. The CDR3 is 19 residues long. The CDR3 is CASSKKIRGPNGQAYEQYF. DNA of the CDR3: TGTGCCAGCAGCAAAAAAATCCGGGGGCCCAATGGGCAGGCCTACGAGCAGTACTTC.

This clonotype was counted at least ten times. The gene calls are TRBV12-3 or TRBV12-4 and TRBJ1-1; 7 nucleotides line up with TRBD1. CDR3 length: 15 residues. V lost 5 bases to trimming and J lost 1 base; unmatched junction nucleotides: 7. The DNA for the CDR3 is TGTGCCAGCAGTGCCCACAGGGGAGGGAACACTGAAGCTTTCTTT. Translated: CASSAHRGGNTEAFF.

The V call is TRBV24-1, the J call TRBJ2-3; TRBD2 matches at 9 bases. The CDR3 sequence is 17 residues long. V was pared by 0 bases and J by 2 bases, with 5 bases of the junction left unmatched. Germline V CDR1 and CDR2: KGHDR, SFDVKD. CDR3 sequence reads: CATSDLRAGGPTDTQYF. In DNA, the CDR3 is TGTGCCACCAGTGATTTGAGGGCGGGAGGGCCCACAGATACGCAGTATTTT.

The gene calls are TRBV5-1 and TRBJ1-1, with 7 positions matching TRBD1. With 2 bases clipped from V and 3 bases from J, the junction kept 4 bases outside the gene matches. CDR1 SGHRS and CDR2 YFSETQ come from the germline V gene. This CDR3 contains 14 residues. The CDR3 loop is CASSLDRVDTEAFF. The DNA of the CDR3 is TGCGCCAGCAGCTTAGACAGGGTTGACACTGAAGCTTTCTTT.